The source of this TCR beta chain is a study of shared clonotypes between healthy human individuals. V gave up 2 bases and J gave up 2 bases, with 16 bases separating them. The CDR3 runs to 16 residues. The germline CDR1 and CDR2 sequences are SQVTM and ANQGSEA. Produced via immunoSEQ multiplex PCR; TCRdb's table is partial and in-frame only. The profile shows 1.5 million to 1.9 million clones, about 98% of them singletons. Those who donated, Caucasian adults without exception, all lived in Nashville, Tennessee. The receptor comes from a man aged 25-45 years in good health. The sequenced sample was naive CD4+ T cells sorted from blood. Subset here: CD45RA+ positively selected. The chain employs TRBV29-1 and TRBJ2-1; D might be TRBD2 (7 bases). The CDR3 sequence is CSVEWFGGLTYNEQFF. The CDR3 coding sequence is TGCAGCGTTGAATGGTTCGGGGGGCTGACCTACAATGAGCAGTTCTTC.